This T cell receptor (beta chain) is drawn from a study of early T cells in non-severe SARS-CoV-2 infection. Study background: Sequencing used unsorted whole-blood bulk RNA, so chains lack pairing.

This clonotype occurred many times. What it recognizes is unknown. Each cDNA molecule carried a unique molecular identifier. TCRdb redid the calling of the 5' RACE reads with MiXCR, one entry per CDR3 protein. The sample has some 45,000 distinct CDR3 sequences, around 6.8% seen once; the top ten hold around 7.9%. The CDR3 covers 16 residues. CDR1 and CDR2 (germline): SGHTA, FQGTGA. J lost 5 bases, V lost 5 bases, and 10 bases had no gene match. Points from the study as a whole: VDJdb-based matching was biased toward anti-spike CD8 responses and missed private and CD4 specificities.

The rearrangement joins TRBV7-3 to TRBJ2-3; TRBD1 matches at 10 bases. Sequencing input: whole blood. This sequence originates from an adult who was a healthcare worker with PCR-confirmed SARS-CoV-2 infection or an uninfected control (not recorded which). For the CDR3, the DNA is TGTGCCAGCAGCCCTTTAGGGACAGGGGTAGGAGATACGCAGTATTTT. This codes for CASSPLGTGVGDTQYF.